This T cell receptor beta chain appears in the sequencing data of a study of T-cell reconstitution after alpha-beta-depleted transplantation in children. The germline V and J ends were trimmed by 1 base and 7 bases, with 13 bases remaining between them. The CDR3 sequence is 15 residues long. The germline CDR1 and CDR2 sequences are LGHDT and YNNKEL (reference sequence). It was with unique molecular identifiers that the TCRbeta library was prepared. TCRdb redid the calling of the PCR reads with MiXCR, one entry per CDR3 protein. The sample consists of some 490,000 distinct CDR3 sequences, around 13% of them appearing once.

The source of this sequence is a human donor who donated a stem cell graft to a child with combined immunodeficiency. The chain is built from TRBV3-1 and TRBJ2-2, with a possible D match to TRBD2 (7 bases). The sample here was PBMCs from the stem cell graft donor, taken from the stem cell graft. The CDR3 DNA follows: TGTGCCAGCAGCCAAGCGGGGGGCAGTGGCGGGGAGCTGTTTTTT. Translating gives CASSQAGGSGGELFF.